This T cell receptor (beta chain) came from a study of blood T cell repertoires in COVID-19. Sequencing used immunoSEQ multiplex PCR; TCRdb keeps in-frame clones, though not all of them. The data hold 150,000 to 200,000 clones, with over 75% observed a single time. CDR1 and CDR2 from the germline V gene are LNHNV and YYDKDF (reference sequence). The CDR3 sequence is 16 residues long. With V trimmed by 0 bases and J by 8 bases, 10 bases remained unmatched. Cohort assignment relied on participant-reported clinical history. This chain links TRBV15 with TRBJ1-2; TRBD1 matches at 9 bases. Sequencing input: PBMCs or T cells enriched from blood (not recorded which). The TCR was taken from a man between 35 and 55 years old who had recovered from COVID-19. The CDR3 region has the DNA TGTGCCACCAGCAGAGATCTCGGGACAGGGAGCCTCGGCTACACCTTC. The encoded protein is CATSRDLGTGSLGYTF. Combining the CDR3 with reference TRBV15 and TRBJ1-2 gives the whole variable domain DAMVIQNPRYQVTQFGKPVTLSCSQTLNHNVMYWYQQKSSQAPKLLFHYYDKDFNNEADTPDNFQSRRPNTSFCFLDIRSPGLGDTAMYLCATSRDLGTGSLGYTFGSGTRLTVV.